The source of this TCR beta chain is a study of T cells in Graves' hyperthyroidism and ophthalmopathy. General study results and limits: A model of 13 V-J pairs discriminated ophthalmopathy from stable hyperthyroidism.

Amplified regions were TCR beta CDR3 sequences from RNA transcripts. The HTBI primer set was used in a first-round RT-PCR of the TCR CDR3. TCRdb recomputed calls from the multiplex PCR reads with MiXCR, one row per CDR3 protein. Here the sample spans a few hundred thousand distinct CDR3 sequences, about a sixth being singletons. Over 18 months, lack of ophthalmopathy progression marked Graves' hyperthyroidism as stable. The study enrolled patients aged 18 to 65 with newly diagnosed hyperthyroidism of under 2 months' duration. Criteria for exclusion of patients were uncontrolled infection, other autoimmune disease, pregnancy or lactation. A word on this clonotype: What it recognizes is unknown.

The sequence derives from a woman younger than 45 with Graves' hyperthyroidism. Sequenced input: blood.

The CDR3 reads CSVEDRAVQAFF. In DNA, the CDR3 is TGCAGCGTTGAAGATAGGGCGGTGCAAGCTTTCTTT. V usage is TRBV29-1 and J usage is TRBJ1-1; D not certain. Germline CDR1 reads SQVTM; CDR2 reads ANQGSEA. Deletions cut 0 bases from V and 9 bases from J, with 11 bases between. The CDR3 runs to 12 residues.